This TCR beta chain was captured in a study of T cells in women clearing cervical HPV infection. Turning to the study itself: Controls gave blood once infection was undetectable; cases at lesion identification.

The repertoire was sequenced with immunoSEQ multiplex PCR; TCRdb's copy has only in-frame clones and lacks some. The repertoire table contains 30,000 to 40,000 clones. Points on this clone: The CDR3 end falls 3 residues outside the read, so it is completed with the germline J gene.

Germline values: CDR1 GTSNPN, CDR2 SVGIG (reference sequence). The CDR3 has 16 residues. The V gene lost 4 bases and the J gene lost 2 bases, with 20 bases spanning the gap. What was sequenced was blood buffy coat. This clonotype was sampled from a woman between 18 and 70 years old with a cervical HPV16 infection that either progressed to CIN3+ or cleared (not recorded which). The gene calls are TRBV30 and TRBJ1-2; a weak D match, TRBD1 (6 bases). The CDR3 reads CAWNFGQRDSNYGYTF. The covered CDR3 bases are TGTGCCTGGAATTTTGGACAGCGAGACTCCAACTATGGC.